This TCR beta chain was captured in a study of PD-L1 blockade in urothelial cancer. Overall study context: It was at 3 weeks (second dose) and 6 weeks after treatment start that blood was analyzed. There were a median of approximately 130,000 T cells in blood samples.

Each PCR reaction had synthetic TCR analog templates spiked into it. Assay used: immunoSEQ multiplex PCR; TCRdb lists only in-frame clones, some missing. The sample records under 55,000 clones, 84% being singletons. Germline loops: CDR1 SGHTA, CDR2 FQGTGA. The CDR3 loop spans 16 amino acids. Trimming removed 0 bases from V and 4 bases from J, with 15 bases in between. The sample in question was PBMCs, obtained around atezolizumab (anti-PD-L1) treatment. The rearrangement uses TRBV7-3 and TRBJ1-1; the D is unclear. The clonotype originates from a man aged 40-49 years with urothelial cancer. The CDR3, as DNA: TGTGCCAGCAGCTTAACTGCCGATCCGGCGGGCACTGAAGCTTTCTTT. This gives the protein CASSLTADPAGTEAFF. Filled out from reference TRBV7-3 and TRBJ1-1, the complete variable domain reads GAGVSQTPSNKVTEKGKYVELRCDPISGHTALYWYRQSLGQGPEFLIYFQGTGAADDSGLPNDRFFAVRPEGSVSTLKIQRTERGDSAVYLCASSLTADPAGTEAFFGQGTRLTVV.